This T cell receptor beta chain was obtained from a study of regulatory T cells in long-lasting Graves disease. Findings of the study overall: Favoring TRBV28, TRBJ1-2 and TRBJ2-5 was a feature seen in persistent disease.

The germline CDR1 and CDR2 sequences are SGHTA and FQGNSA. This CDR3 has 15 residues. After removal of 7 bases from V and 3 bases from J, the junction contained 12 bases not matched to a gene. Both iRepertoire HTBI primers and Arm-PCR of CDR3 regions were used to build the TCR beta libraries. TCRdb reanalysed the multiplex PCR reads using MiXCR and keeps one entry per CDR3 protein. The sample records hundreds of thousands of distinct CDR3 sequences, under 25% being singletons. On this clonotype itself: Its antigen is as yet unknown.

The sample's time point: persistent/refractory GD, antithyroid drugs over 5 years with positive TRAb. Generation of the TCR library employed RNA extracted from PBMCs. This receptor was taken from a female donor with Graves disease. The chain couples TRBV7-2 to TRBJ2-7; 7 bases line up with TRBD2. Sequencing used peripheral blood mononuclear cells (PBMCs), obtained when the disease was refractory, from a patient treated with antithyroid drugs. CDR3 sequence: CASILRPAGIYEQYF. The CDR3 DNA sequence: TGTGCCAGCATCCTTAGGCCAGCGGGGATCTACGAGCAGTACTTC.